This is a list of T cell receptor beta chains from one sample in a study of cytomegalovirus exposure and HLA in healthy donors. Libraries were prepared by immunoSEQ multiplex PCR; TCRdb keeps only in-frame clonotypes and omits some of them. The data hold fewer than 100,000 clones, with approximately 95% observed a single time. The specimen sequenced was PBMCs. The source is a woman aged 18-29 years in good health and CMV-seropositive. Each CDR3 is given with its conserved first and last residue. The D gene is left open where the match is weak. Only part of the rows carry a size: once, few, many, or a class if the clone is expanded.

abundance | j_gene | d_gene | len | v_gene | CDR3nt | CDR3aa
NA | TRBJ2-7 | TRBD2 | 18 | TRBV18 | TGTGCCAGCTCACCACGGGGGTTAACTAGCGGGACCCGGTACGAGCAGTACTTC | CASSPRGLTSGTRYEQYF
NA | TRBJ1-6 | NA | 14 | TRBV30 | TGTGCCTGGAGTCTCGGGACACCGGGTTCACCCCTCCACTTT | CAWSLGTPGSPLHF
NA | TRBJ1-5 | NA | 13 | TRBV30 | TGTGCCTGGACCCCCCACAGGGATCAGCCCCAGCATTTT | CAWTPHRDQPQHF
NA | TRBJ1-4 | NA | 15 | TRBV5-1 | TGCGCCAGCAGCTCGAACAGTGCAACTAATGAAAAACTGTTTTTT | CASSSNSATNEKLFF
NA | TRBJ1-2 | TRBD1 | 14 | TRBV6-1 | TGTGCCAGCAAGGGACAGCTATCTAACTATGGCTACACCTTC | CASKGQLSNYGYTF
once | TRBJ2-7 | TRBD2 | 16 | TRBV11-1 | TGTGCCAGCAAACCGACTAGCGGGAAGGATTACTTCAAGCAGTACTTC | CASKPTSGKDYFKQYF
NA | TRBJ2-7 | NA | 11 | TRBV11-3 | TGTGCCAGCAGCTCACAGTTCGGGCAGTACTTC | CASSSQFGQYF
NA | TRBJ2-3 | NA | 19 | TRBV4-1 | TGCGCCAGCAGCCAAGAGGAGGTTACTAGCTGGAATCTCGCAGATACGCAGTATTTT | CASSQEEVTSWNLADTQYF
NA | TRBJ2-1 | NA | 15 | TRBV7-9 | TGTGCCAGCAGCTTGAACCAGGGTGGGTACAATGAGCAGTTCTTC | CASSLNQGGYNEQFF
once | TRBJ1-2 | NA | 15 | TRBV13 | TGTGCCAGCAGCTTAAAGTCCGCAGGCTACTATGGCTACACCTTC | CASSLKSAGYYGYTF
NA | TRBJ2-5 | TRBD1 | 17 | TRBV7-6 | TGTGCCAGCAGCTTACGGACAGGGGGCGCGAGACAAGAGACCCAGTACTTC | CASSLRTGGARQETQYF
NA | TRBJ2-7 | TRBD2 | 16 | TRBV5-1 | TGCGCCAGCAGCTTTACTAGCGGGGGGGCCGGCTACGAGCAGTACTTC | CASSFTSGGAGYEQYF
once | TRBJ1-1 | NA | 15 | TRBV27 | TGTGCCAGCAGTTTATTGCGGGGGCTCGGCACTGAAGCTTTCTTT | CASSLLRGLGTEAFF
once | TRBJ2-7 | NA | 15 | TRBV5-1 | TGCGCCAGCAGCTTACAAGGGGGATTGAACTACGAGCAGTACTTC | CASSLQGGLNYEQYF
NA | TRBJ1-5 | TRBD1 | 17 | TRBV28 | TGTGCCAGCAGTACCTATACAGGGGGTAGGAGCAATCAGCCCCAGCATTTT | CASSTYTGGRSNQPQHF
NA | TRBJ1-2 | TRBD1 | 13 | TRBV6-5 | TGTGCCAGCAGTTACGACAGGGTGGGGGGCTACACCTTC | CASSYDRVGGYTF
NA | TRBJ1-2 | TRBD1 | 14 | TRBV11-2 | TGTGCCAGCAGTCGGGACAGAACTAACTATGGCTACACCTTC | CASSRDRTNYGYTF
once | TRBJ1-2 | TRBD1 | 14 | TRBV5-1 | TGCGCCAGCAGCTTGGGAGATAGGGGGCACGGCTACACCTTC | CASSLGDRGHGYTF
NA | TRBJ1-6 | NA | 16 | TRBV28 | TGTGCCGGCAACCCTTTGCCCGGGGGCTATAATTCACCCCTCCACTTT | CAGNPLPGGYNSPLHF
NA | TRBJ2-1 | TRBD1 | 13 | TRBV7-3 | TGTGCCAGCAGCTTGTCAGGGGGCAATGAGCAGTTCTTC | CASSLSGGNEQFF
NA | TRBJ2-5 | TRBD1 | 16 | TRBV7-2 | TGTGCCAGCAGCCCCGGGGACAGGGGTTACCAAGAGACCCAGTACTTC | CASSPGDRGYQETQYF
NA | TRBJ2-7 | NA | 13 | TRBV6-1 | TGTGCCAGCAGTGGTGACACCACTTCGACACAGTACTTC | CASSGDTTSTQYF
NA | TRBJ1-1 | TRBD1 | 15 | TRBV9 | TGTGCCAGCAGCCGCTCCGGGACAGAGAACACTGAAGCTTTCTTT | CASSRSGTENTEAFF
NA | TRBJ1-2 | TRBD1 | 17 | TRBV7-8 | TGTGCCAGCAGCCCGGGACAGGCTCCCCGCCGGGAATATGGCTACACCTTC | CASSPGQAPRREYGYTF
NA | TRBJ1-1 | NA | 13 | TRBV6-8 | TGTGCCAGCAGTGCAAACATGAACACTGAAGCTTTCTTT | CASSANMNTEAFF
NA | TRBJ1-1 | NA | 14 | TRBV5-1 | TGCGCCAGCAGCTTGGCCGTAATGAACACTGAAGCTTTCTTT | CASSLAVMNTEAFF
NA | TRBJ2-3 | TRBD2 | 15 | TRBV5-1 | TGCGCCAGCAGCGTGATAGCGGGATCCACAGATACGCAGTATTTT | CASSVIAGSTDTQYF
NA | TRBJ2-7 | TRBD1 | 15 | TRBV27 | TGTGCCAGCAGTTCCGGGACAGGGGTGATCCACGAGCAGTACTTC | CASSSGTGVIHEQYF
NA | TRBJ1-6 | TRBD1 | 17 | TRBV5-1 | TGCGCCAGCAGCTCTGTCCAGGGGGCCGTACCCAATTCACCCCTCCACTTT | CASSSVQGAVPNSPLHF
NA | TRBJ1-2 | NA | 12 | TRBV28 | TGTGCCAGCAGTCGACCTGGAGTTGGCTACACCTTC | CASSRPGVGYTF
NA | TRBJ2-7 | TRBD1 | 15 | TRBV5-1 | TGCGCCAGCAGCTTTGAGGGACAGGCCTCCTACGAGCAGTACTTC | CASSFEGQASYEQYF